A selection of T cell receptor beta chains follows, all from one sample in a study of spatial heterogeneity in lung cancer. TCRdb analysed the 5' RACE reads with MiXCR anew, one entry per CDR3 protein. This table holds about 9,300 distinct CDR3 sequences, 6.3% found once. Sequencing used lung tumor tissue, obtained at surgery. All receptors derive from a male donor with early-stage non-small cell lung cancer. The CDR3 runs from the conserved cysteine through the conserved F or W. A D gene is named only where the DNA matches it firmly.

cdr3_length j_call d_call v_call cdr3_aa
12 TRBJ2-7 - TRBV30 CAWSARYYEQYF
15 TRBJ1-5 - TRBV7-9 CASSDTGTYNQPQHF
12 TRBJ2-3 - TRBV12-3/TRBV12-4 CASSTGPDTQYF
14 TRBJ1-2 - TRBV7-9 CASSFGPGGTGYTF
16 TRBJ2-3 TRBD2 TRBV3-1 CANSQYSGGAEDTQYF
15 TRBJ2-1 - TRBV29-1 CSVELVGGRDNEQFF
15 TRBJ1-6 - TRBV9 CASSVGVTNHSPLHF
16 TRBJ2-1 TRBD2 TRBV6-2/TRBV6-3 CASRRLAGGGYNEQFF
16 TRBJ2-5 TRBD1 TRBV19 CASSPDRGRPRETQYF
13 TRBJ2-3 - TRBV24-1 CATSDTITDTQYF
13 TRBJ2-5 TRBD1 TRBV30 CAWKGTVLETQYF
15 TRBJ1-1 - TRBV4-3 CASNSLQGRNTEAFF
14 TRBJ2-1 TRBD2 TRBV30 CAWSFRGGAGEQFF
14 TRBJ1-4 - TRBV11-2 CASSSNGVNEKLFF
12 TRBJ1-6 - TRBV3-1 CASSLPREPLHF
13 TRBJ1-5 TRBD1 TRBV7-9 CASSGTGHQPQHF
13 TRBJ1-1 - TRBV7-2 CASSLNRVAEAFF
16 TRBJ2-3 TRBD2 TRBV11-3 CASSLGLAGDTDTQYF
11 TRBJ2-7 - TRBV7-9 CASSLTYEQYF
20 TRBJ2-3 TRBD2 TRBV7-9 CASSLGGTSGFSRITDTQYF
14 TRBJ2-7 - TRBV6-5 CASSYPGAAYEQYF
17 TRBJ2-3 TRBD1 TRBV7-9 CASSSPPGGRGTDTQYF
15 TRBJ2-1 TRBD1 TRBV7-2 CASREQGRTYNEQFF
12 TRBJ2-7 - TRBV7-2 CASSLEAGKQYF
14 TRBJ1-1 - TRBV5-1 CASSFGLIGTEAFF
18 TRBJ2-2 - TRBV5-1 CASTEPAGTRYTAGELFF
13 TRBJ2-2 - TRBV7-2 CASSLKQTGELFF
15 TRBJ2-7 TRBD1 TRBV28 CASSSPGQGAYEQYF
14 TRBJ2-7 - TRBV27 CASSSYSDSYEQYF
15 TRBJ1-5 - TRBV5-1 CASRLGTLSNQPQHF
13 TRBJ2-7 - TRBV29-1 CSVEGGYSIGQYF
17 TRBJ1-6 - TRBV4-1 CASSQETLTSYNSPLHF
15 TRBJ2-2 - TRBV7-6 CASSLRGQGTGELFF
14 TRBJ1-5 - TRBV30 CAWSRDNSNQPQHF
16 TRBJ1-1 TRBD1 TRBV5-1 CASSLNGQGLDTEAFF
14 TRBJ2-7 TRBD1 TRBV5-4 CASSLEGGRYEQYF
15 TRBJ2-3 TRBD1 TRBV30 CAWSSGTVATDTQYF
12 TRBJ1-5 - TRBV7-2 CASSAGVQPQHF
15 TRBJ2-1 TRBD2 TRBV4-3 CASSQDGATSVEQFF
13 TRBJ2-2 - TRBV11-2 CASSFEGPRELFF
17 TRBJ2-3 TRBD2 TRBV10-3 CAISGVETSGSIDTQYF
15 TRBJ2-6 TRBD1 TRBV6-6 CASSRTGAGANVLTF
17 TRBJ2-2 TRBD1 TRBV14 CASSLYYGTGNTGELFF
12 TRBJ1-2 - TRBV6-5 CATALPNYGYTF
15 TRBJ2-2 TRBD1 TRBV28 CASSRQGSNTGELFF
13 TRBJ1-2 - TRBV28 CASSPGTFGGYTF
11 TRBJ2-1 - TRBV19 CASSISNEQFF
17 TRBJ2-1 TRBD1 TRBV9 CASSVAPTGGGLNEQFF
13 TRBJ1-6 - TRBV20-1 CSARGTYNSPLHF
13 TRBJ1-4 - TRBV28 CASMASTNEKLFF
11 TRBJ2-7 - TRBV20-1 CSALDGYEQYF
13 TRBJ1-6 - TRBV11-3 CASSGTPNSPLHF
14 TRBJ1-2 - TRBV12-3/TRBV12-4 CASGRIRTSYGYTF
15 TRBJ1-4 TRBD1 TRBV28 CASSPTGQGNEKLFF
17 TRBJ2-5 - TRBV4-1 CASSQDYGGYLPETQYF
11 TRBJ2-2 - TRBV2 CASRDPGELFF
14 TRBJ1-1 TRBD1 TRBV4-2 CASSQEPGGTEAFF
17 TRBJ1-5 TRBD1 TRBV27 CASTPLGAAGGNQPQHF
15 TRBJ2-2 TRBD1 TRBV7-6 CASSRGQGGTGELFF